This T cell receptor (beta chain) came from a study of low-dose radiotherapy and immunotherapy resistance in tumors. Study in general: Every six weeks patients received intravenous ipilimumab 1 mg/kg, and every two weeks they received intravenous nivolumab 240 mg. Aspirin was administered orally at 300 mg daily for four cycles, commencing on cycle 1 day 1.

This clonotype was seen at least ten times. Gene-specific TRAV and TRBV primers were used for first-strand cDNA, covering alpha and beta chains. PCR amplification of the TCRs was performed with Phusion for 20 PCR cycles, and it relied on a constant-region primer together with a V-primer adapter. A single record per CDR3 protein comes from TCRdb applying MiXCR to the reads. The repertoire holds 65,000 to 85,000 distinct CDR3 sequences, with 15% to 20% as singletons. CDR1 is SEHNR, CDR2 FQNEAQ, per germline (reference sequence). V dropped 5 bases and J dropped 8 bases, with 15 bases sitting between them. This CDR3 comprises 14 residues. Documented time point: after trial treatment. Treatment described: LDRT plus nivolumab, ipilimumab, low-dose cyclophosphamide and aspirin (RACIN trial).

The sequence was collected from a male donor with prostate cancer. Source: PBMCs, taken after low-dose radiotherapy plus immunotherapy. The V gene is TRBV7-9, the J gene TRBJ1-4; D remains unclear. The CDR3 region has the DNA TGTGCCAGCAGCCATCACCGGGCGGGCGAAAAACTGTTTTTT. Translating gives CASSHHRAGEKLFF.